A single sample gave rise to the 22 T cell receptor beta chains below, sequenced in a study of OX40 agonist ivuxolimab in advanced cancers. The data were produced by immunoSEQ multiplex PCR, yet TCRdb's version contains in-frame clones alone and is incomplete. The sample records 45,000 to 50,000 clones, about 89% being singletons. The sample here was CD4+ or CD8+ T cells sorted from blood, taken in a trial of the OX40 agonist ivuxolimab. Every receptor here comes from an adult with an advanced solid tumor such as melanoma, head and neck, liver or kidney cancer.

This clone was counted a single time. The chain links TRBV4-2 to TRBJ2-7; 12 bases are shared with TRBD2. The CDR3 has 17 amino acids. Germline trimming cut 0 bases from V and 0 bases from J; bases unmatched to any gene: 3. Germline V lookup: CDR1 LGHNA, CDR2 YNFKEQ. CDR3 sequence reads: CASSQDLLAGGSYEQYF. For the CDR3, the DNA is TGTGCCAGCAGCCAAGATTTACTAGCGGGAGGCTCCTACGAGCAGTACTTC.

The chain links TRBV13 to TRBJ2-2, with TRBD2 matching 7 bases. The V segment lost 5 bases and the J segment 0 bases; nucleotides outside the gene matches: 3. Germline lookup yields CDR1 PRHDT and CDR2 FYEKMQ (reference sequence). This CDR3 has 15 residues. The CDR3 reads CASSPSGTNTGELFF. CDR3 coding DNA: TGTGCCAGCAGCCCAAGCGGGACGAACACCGGGGAGCTGTTTTTT.

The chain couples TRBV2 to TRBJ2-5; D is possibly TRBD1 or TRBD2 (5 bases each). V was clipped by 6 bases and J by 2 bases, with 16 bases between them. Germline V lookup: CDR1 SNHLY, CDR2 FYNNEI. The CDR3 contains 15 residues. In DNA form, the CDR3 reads TGTGCCAGCAGCGAGGATTGGGGGTTTCAAGAGACCCAGTACTTC. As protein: CASSEDWGFQETQYF.

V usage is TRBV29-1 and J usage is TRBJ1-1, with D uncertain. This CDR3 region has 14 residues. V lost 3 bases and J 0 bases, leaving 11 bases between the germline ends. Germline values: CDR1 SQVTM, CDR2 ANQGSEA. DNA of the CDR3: TGCAGCGTTGAGTCTACGGAAATGAACACTGAAGCTTTCTTT. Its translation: CSVESTEMNTEAFF.

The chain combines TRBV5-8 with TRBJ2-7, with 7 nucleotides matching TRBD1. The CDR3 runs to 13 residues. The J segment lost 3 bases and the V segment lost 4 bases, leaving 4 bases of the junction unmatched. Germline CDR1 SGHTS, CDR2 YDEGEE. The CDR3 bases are TGTGCCAGCAGCCCCCGGGACAGCTACGAGCAGTACTTC. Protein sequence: CASSPRDSYEQYF.

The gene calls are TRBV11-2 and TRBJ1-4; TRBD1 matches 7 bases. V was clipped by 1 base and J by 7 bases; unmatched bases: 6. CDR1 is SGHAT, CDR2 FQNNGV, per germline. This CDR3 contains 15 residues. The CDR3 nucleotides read TGTGCCAGCAGCTTAGGACAGGGTAGGGGTGAAAAACTGTTTTTT. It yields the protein CASSLGQGRGEKLFF.

In DNA, the CDR3 is TGTGCCAGCAGTTACGGAGCAGGTGGGGACGGAGTGGAAGCTTTCTTT. Amino acids: CASSYGAGGDGVEAFF. J is TRBJ1-1 and V is TRBV6-5, with a possible D match to TRBD1 (5 bases). CDR1 and CDR2 from the germline V gene are MNHEY and SVGAGI. The CDR3 covers 16 residues. Between the trimmed V and J ends, which lost 2 bases and 8 bases, there was a span of 21 bases.

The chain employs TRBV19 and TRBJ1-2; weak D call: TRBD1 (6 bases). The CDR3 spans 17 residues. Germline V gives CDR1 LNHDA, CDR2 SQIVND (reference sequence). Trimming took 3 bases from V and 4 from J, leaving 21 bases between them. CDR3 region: CASSMGGAIFGLYGYTF. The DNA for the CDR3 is TGTGCCAGTAGTATGGGGGGCGCAATCTTCGGACTCTATGGCTACACCTTC.

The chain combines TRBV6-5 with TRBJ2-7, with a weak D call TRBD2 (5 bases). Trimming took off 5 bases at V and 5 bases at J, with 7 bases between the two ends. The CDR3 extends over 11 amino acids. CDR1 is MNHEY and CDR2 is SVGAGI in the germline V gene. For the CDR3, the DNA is TGTGCCAGCAGTCTCGGGGACGAGCAGTACTTC. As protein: CASSLGDEQYF.

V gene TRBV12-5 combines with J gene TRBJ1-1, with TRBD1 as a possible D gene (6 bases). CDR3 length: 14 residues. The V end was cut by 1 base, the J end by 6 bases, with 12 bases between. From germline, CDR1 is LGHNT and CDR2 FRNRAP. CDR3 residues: CASGLANRVSEAFF. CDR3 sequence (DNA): TGTGCTAGTGGTTTGGCTAACAGGGTTTCTGAAGCTTTCTTT.

CDR3 sequence reads: CASSERTGPSGELFF. Here the CDR3 DNA reads TGTGCCAGCAGTGAAAGGACAGGACCCAGCGGGGAGCTGTTTTTT. The chain links TRBV6-1 to TRBJ2-2, with 7 bases identical to TRBD1. Germline-derived CDR1 and CDR2 are MNHNS and SASEGT. J was trimmed by 7 bases and V by 2 bases; bases with no gene match: 7. The CDR3 spans 15 residues.

CDR3 residues: CASGDSFMNTEAFF. The CDR3 nucleotides read TGTGCCAGCGGGGACAGTTTCATGAACACTGAAGCTTTCTTT. This chain uses TRBV6-6 with TRBJ1-1; TRBD1 matches at 7 bases. Trimming cost V 8 bases and J 0 bases; bases outside gene matches: 6. The CDR3 has 14 amino acids. Germline CDR1 reads MNHNY; CDR2 reads SVGAGI (reference sequence).

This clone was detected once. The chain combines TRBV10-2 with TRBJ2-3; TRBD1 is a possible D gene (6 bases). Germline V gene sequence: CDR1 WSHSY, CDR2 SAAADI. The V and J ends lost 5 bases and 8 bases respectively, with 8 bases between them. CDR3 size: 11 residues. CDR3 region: CASSLGGTQYF. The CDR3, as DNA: TGCGCCAGCAGTCTAGGGGGTACGCAGTATTTT.

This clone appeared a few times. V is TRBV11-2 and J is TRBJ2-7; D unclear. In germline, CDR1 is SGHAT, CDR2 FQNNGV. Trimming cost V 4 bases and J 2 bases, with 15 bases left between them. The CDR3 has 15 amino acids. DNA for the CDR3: TGTGCCAGCAGCTCACTCCTGGGCCAACCCTACGAGCAGTACTTC. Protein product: CASSSLLGQPYEQYF.

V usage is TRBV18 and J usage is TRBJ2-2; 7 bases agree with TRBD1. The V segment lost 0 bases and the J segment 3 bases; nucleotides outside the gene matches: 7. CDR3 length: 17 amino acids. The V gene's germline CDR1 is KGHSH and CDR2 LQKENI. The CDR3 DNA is TGTGCCAGCTCACCACCGGGACAGAATGACCACACCGGGGAGCTGTTTTTT. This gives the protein CASSPPGQNDHTGELFF.

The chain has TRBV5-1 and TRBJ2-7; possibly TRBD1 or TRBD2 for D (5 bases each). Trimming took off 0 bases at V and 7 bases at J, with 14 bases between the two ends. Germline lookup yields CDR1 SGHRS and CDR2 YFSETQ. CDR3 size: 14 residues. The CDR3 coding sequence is TGCGCCAGCAGCTTGGGGGGCGGGCTAGAGGAGCAGTACTTC. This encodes CASSLGGGLEEQYF.

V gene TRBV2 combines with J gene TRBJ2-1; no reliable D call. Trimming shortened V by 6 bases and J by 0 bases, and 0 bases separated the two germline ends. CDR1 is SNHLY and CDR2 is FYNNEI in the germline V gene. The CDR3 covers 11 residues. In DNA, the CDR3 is TGTGCCAGCAGCTCCTACAATGAGCAGTTCTTC. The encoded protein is CASSSYNEQFF.

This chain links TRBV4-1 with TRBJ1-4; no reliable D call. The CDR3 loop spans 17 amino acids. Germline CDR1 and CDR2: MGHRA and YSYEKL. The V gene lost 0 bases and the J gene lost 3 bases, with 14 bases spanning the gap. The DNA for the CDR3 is TGCGCCAGCAGCCAAGATCTATTTATAAACCCTAATGAAAAACTGTTTTTT. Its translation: CASSQDLFINPNEKLFF.

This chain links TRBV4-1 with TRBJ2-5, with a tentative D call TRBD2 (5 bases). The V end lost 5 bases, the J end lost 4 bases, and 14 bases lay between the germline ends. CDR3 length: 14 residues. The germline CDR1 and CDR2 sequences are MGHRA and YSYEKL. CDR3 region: CASSLLGSTETQYF. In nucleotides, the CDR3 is TGCGCCAGCAGCTTACTAGGGTCGACAGAGACCCAGTACTTC.

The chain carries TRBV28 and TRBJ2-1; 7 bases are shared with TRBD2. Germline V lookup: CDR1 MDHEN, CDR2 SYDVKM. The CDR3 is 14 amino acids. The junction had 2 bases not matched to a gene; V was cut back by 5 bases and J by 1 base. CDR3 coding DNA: TGTGCCAGCAGTCCCGGGGGGTCCTACAATGAGCAGTTCTTC. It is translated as CASSPGGSYNEQFF.

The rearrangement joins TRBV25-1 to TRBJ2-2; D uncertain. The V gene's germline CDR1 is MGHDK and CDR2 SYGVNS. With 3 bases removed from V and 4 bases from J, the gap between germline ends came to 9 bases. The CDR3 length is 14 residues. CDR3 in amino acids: CASSDLGSTGELFF. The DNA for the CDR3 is TGTGCCAGCAGTGACCTCGGAAGCACCGGGGAGCTGTTTTTT.

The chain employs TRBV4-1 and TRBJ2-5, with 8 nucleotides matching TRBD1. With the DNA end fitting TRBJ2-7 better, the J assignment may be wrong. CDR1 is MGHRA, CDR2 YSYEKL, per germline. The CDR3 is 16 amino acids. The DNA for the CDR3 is TGCGCCAGCAGCCAAGACGGACAGGGCAACTACTACGAGCAGTACTTC. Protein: CASSQDGQGNYYEQYF.